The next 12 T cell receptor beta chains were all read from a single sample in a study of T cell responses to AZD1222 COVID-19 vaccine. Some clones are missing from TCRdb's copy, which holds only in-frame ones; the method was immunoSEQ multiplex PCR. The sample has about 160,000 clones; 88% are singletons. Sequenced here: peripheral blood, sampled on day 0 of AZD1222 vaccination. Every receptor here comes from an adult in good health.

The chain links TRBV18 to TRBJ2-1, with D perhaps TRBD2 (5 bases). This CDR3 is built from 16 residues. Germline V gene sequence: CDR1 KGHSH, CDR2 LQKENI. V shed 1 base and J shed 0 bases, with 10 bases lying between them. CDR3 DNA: TGTGCCAGCTCACCACTTTTGAGGGACTCCTACAATGAGCAGTTCTTC. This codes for CASSPLLRDSYNEQFF.

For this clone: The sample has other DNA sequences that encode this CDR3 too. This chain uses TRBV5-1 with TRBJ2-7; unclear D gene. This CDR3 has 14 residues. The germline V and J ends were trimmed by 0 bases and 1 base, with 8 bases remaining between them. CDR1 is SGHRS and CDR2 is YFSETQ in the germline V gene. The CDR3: CASSLDAASYEQYF. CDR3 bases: TGCGCCAGCAGCTTGGACGCGGCTTCCTACGAGCAGTACTTC.

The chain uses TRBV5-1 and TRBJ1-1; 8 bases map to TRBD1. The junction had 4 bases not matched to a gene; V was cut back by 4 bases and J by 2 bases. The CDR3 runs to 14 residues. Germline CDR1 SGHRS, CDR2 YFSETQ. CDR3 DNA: TGCGCCAGCAGCACGGGACAGGTTAACACTGAAGCTTTCTTT. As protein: CASSTGQVNTEAFF.

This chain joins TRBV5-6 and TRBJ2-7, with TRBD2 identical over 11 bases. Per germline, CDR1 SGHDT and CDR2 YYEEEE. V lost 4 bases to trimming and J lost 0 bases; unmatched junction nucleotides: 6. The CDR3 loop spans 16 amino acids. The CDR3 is CASSRGLADLSYEQYF. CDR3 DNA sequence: TGTGCCAGCAGCAGGGGACTAGCGGACCTCTCCTACGAGCAGTACTTC.

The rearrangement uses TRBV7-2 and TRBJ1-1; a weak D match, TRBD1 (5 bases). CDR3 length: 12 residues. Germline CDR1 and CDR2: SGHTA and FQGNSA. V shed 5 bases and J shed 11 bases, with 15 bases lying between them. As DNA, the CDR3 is TGTGCCAGCAGCCCTAGAAGGGGAGCGGCTTTCTTT. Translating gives CASSPRRGAAFF.

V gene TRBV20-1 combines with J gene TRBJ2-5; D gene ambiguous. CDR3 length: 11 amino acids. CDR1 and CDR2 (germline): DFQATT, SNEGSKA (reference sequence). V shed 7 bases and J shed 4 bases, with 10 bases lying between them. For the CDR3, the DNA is TGCAGTGGGCTAGTTGGAGAGACCCAGTACTTC. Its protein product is CSGLVGETQYF.

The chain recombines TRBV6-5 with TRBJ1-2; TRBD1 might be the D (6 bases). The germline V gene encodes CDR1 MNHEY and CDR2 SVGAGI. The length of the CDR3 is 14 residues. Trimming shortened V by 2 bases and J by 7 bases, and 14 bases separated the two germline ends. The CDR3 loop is CASSYVRGSAGYTF. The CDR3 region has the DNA TGTGCCAGCAGTTACGTCAGGGGCTCTGCTGGCTACACCTTC.

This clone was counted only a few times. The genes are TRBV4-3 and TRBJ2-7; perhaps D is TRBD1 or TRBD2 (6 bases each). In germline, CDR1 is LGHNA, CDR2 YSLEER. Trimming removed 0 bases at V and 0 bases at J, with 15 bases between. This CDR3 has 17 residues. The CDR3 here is CASSQEPPGGLSYEQYF. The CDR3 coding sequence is TGCGCCAGCAGCCAAGAACCCCCCGGGGGCCTCTCCTACGAGCAGTACTTC.

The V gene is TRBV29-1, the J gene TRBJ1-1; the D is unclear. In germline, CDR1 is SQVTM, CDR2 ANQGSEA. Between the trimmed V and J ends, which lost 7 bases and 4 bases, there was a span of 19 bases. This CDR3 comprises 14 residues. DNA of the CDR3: TGCAGCGCCGGACTTAGCGACTTACCCACTGAAGCTTTCTTT. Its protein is CSAGLSDLPTEAFF. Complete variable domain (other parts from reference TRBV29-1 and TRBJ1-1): SAVISQKPSRDICQRGTSLTIQCQVDSQVTMMFWYRQQPGQSLTLIATANQGSEATYESGFVIDKFPISRPNLTFSTLTVSNMSPEDSSIYLCSAGLSDLPTEAFFGQGTRLTVV.

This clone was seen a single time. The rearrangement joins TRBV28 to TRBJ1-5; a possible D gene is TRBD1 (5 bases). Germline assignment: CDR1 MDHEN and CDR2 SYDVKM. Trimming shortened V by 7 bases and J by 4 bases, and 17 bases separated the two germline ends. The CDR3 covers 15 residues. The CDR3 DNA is TGTGCCAGCACTCTCGAGGGAGGGGATAATCAGCCCCAGCATTTT. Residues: CASTLEGGDNQPQHF.

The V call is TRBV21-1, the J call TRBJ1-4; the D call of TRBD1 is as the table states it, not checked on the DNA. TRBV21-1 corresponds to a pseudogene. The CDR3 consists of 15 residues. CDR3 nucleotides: TGTGCCAGCAGCAATGGCAGGGGCCCTAATGAAAAACTGTTTTTT. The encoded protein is CASSNGRGPNEKLFF.

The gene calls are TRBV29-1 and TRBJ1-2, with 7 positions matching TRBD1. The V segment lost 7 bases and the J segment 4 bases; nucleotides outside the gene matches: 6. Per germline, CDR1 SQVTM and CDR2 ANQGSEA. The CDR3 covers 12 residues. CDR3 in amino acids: CSGTTGVYGYTF. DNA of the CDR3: TGCAGCGGGACCACAGGGGTCTATGGCTACACCTTC.